This T cell receptor beta chain was captured in a study of beta chain features in type 1 diabetes. Study-level points and caveats: Any HLA-type effect on TCRB rearrangement remained unresolved here. Type 1 diabetes patients showed a moderate but significant shortening of TCRB CDR3s in all four CD4+ subsets.

The germline V gene has CDR1 SGHNT and CDR2 YYREEE (reference sequence). The CDR3 totals 16 residues. The V segment lost 0 bases and the J segment 2 bases; nucleotides outside the gene matches: 5. This clone was counted at least ten times. Its antigen is not identified. Expressed TCRB transcripts were sequenced because the isolated RNA had all been reverse transcribed beforehand. The table came from immunoSEQ multiplex PCR; TCRdb's copy has only in-frame clones and leaves some out. The sample lists hundreds of thousands of clones; approximately 9.7% were seen once. Material: central memory CD4+ T cells from blood. The sequence came from a man aged 25 to 40 with type 1 diabetes. The chain is built from TRBV5-4 and TRBJ2-3, with TRBD2 matching over 8 bases. The CDR3 region is CASSLGAGGFTDTQYF. In DNA, the CDR3 is TGTGCCAGCAGCTTGGGTGCGGGGGGCTTCACAGATACGCAGTATTTT.